The 12 T cell receptor beta chains below come from one sample, sequenced in a study of response to subunit inactivated influenza vaccine (dated by TCRdb to the late 2010s). Libraries were constructed by RT-PCR. TCRdb shows the sequencer as Illumina HiSeq 2500. TCRdb passed the public sequencing reads through fastp at Q25 and MiXCR, retaining productive beta sequences. Each CDR3 protein appears once, grouped with its most common genes and DNA. The table for this sample lists approximately 200,000 distinct CDR3 sequences; around 14% of them were counted only once. The ten largest clones represent approximately 24% of the sample. This specimen was CD8+ T cells sorted from PBMCs, taken 5 to 6 days after vaccination. The receptors here all came from a man aged 50-60 years who received an inactivated influenza vaccine. Donor details come from another sample of the same person, matched by shared clones.

The sample holds a few counts of this clonotype. The chain combines TRBV11-2 with TRBJ2-2; 7 positions agree with TRBD1. The CDR3 runs 14 residues. J was trimmed by 3 bases and V by 4 bases; bases with no gene match: 2. In germline, CDR1 is SGHAT, CDR2 FQNNGV. The CDR3 sequence is CASSSTGYTGELFF. CDR3 in DNA: TGTGCCAGCAGCTCGACAGGGTACACCGGGGAGCTGTTTTTT.

In this sample, this clonotype turned up a few times. The rearrangement uses TRBV5-1 and TRBJ1-1, with 7 bases that match TRBD1. Germline loops: CDR1 SGHRS, CDR2 YFSETQ. The CDR3 runs to 17 residues. The V gene end was trimmed by 4 bases and the J gene end by 0 bases; junction bases not matched to a gene: 12. CDR3 region: CASSLRDSPLMNTEAFF. The CDR3 region has the DNA TGCGCCAGCAGCCTCCGGGACAGCCCCTTGATGAACACTGAAGCTTTCTTT.

This clonotype occurred a few times. The chain is built from TRBV4-3 and TRBJ2-1; 8 bases map to TRBD1. CDR3 length: 15 residues. J lost 2 bases, V lost 8 bases, and 8 bases had no gene match. The V gene's germline CDR1 is LGHNA and CDR2 YSLEER. The CDR3 loop reads CASSQQGETYNEQFF. The DNA of the CDR3 is TGCGCCAGCTCCCAACAGGGGGAGACCTACAATGAGCAGTTCTTC.

The table lists this clonotype with a few counts. V usage is TRBV4-3 and J usage is TRBJ2-3; TRBD2 is a possible D gene (6 bases). The germline V and J ends were trimmed by 0 bases and 3 bases, with 13 bases remaining between them. CDR3 size: 16 residues. Per the germline V gene, CDR1 is LGHNA and CDR2 is YSLEER. DNA of the CDR3: TGCGCCAGCAGCCAAGATTGGGACGGGAGTACAGATACGCAGTATTTT. It encodes CASSQDWDGSTDTQYF.

This clonotype came up many times. V usage is TRBV29-1 and J usage is TRBJ2-7; 7 nucleotides match TRBD2. V shed 2 bases and J 4 bases; nucleotides not matched to a gene: 5. In germline, CDR1 is SQVTM, CDR2 ANQGSEA. The CDR3 runs 13 residues. CDR3 loop: CSVESGDHYEQYF. CDR3 nucleotides: TGCAGCGTTGAAAGCGGGGACCATTACGAGCAGTACTTC.

This clonotype appeared a few times. This rearrangement joins TRBV6-1 to TRBJ2-7; 7 nucleotides line up with TRBD2. The CDR3 loop spans 14 amino acids. J was trimmed by 3 bases and V by 5 bases; bases with no gene match: 7. The V gene's germline CDR1 is MNHNS and CDR2 SASEGT. CDR3 in amino acids: CASSPGRADYEQYF. CDR3 DNA sequence: TGTGCCAGCAGTCCAGGGAGGGCAGACTACGAGCAGTACTTC.

The V gene is TRBV2, the J gene TRBJ2-1; no clear D. The ends were cut back, 8 bases at V and 7 bases at J, with 6 bases in the middle. This CDR3 region has 10 residues. Germline CDR1 reads SNHLY; CDR2 reads FYNNEI. The CDR3, as DNA: TGTGCCAGCTCGGAGAATGAGCAGTTCTTC. This translates into CASSENEQFF.

There are a few counts of this clonotype. The chain combines TRBV11-2 with TRBJ2-7; D possibly corresponds to TRBD2 (5 bases). CDR1 and CDR2 from the germline V gene are SGHAT and FQNNGV. V lost 1 base, J lost 4 bases, and 14 bases lay in between. The CDR3 contains 15 residues. CDR3 in DNA: TGTGCCAGCAGCTTAGTCGGGAAAACCAATTACGAGCAGTACTTC. Encoded protein: CASSLVGKTNYEQYF.

The chain uses TRBV20-1 and TRBJ2-7; D is tentatively TRBD1 or TRBD2 (5 bases each). Deletions cut 2 bases from V and 4 bases from J, with 12 bases between. CDR1 and CDR2 from the germline V gene are DFQATT and SNEGSKA (reference sequence). The CDR3 length is 13 residues. The DNA for the CDR3 is TGCAGTGCTAGACCCCAGGGAGAGTACGAGCAGTACTTC. Amino acids: CSARPQGEYEQYF.

The chain has TRBV4-1 and TRBJ2-3; perhaps TRBD1 as D (6 bases). The CDR3 totals 15 residues. Trimming shortened V by 2 bases and J by 3 bases, and 12 bases separated the two germline ends. Germline V lookup: CDR1 MGHRA, CDR2 YSYEKL. CDR3 sequence (DNA): TGCGCCAGCAGCCAAAAACAGGGATTGACAGATACGCAGTATTTT. Encoded protein: CASSQKQGLTDTQYF.

There are a few counts of this clonotype. This chain connects TRBV25-1 to TRBJ1-4, with 9 bases fitting TRBD1. Trimming removed 8 bases from V and 8 bases from J; junction bases left unmatched: 3. Germline CDR1 reads MGHDK; CDR2 reads SYGVNS. There are 12 residues in the CDR3. This CDR3 reads CASRDRVEKLFF. The CDR3 bases are TGTGCCAGCCGGGACAGGGTCGAAAAACTGTTTTTT.

The V and J genes are TRBV7-2 and TRBJ2-3, with 11 bases matching TRBD2. The trim removed 5 bases at V and 4 bases at J, leaving 11 bases unmatched. This CDR3 is built from 17 residues. Germline V gives CDR1 SGHTA, CDR2 FQGNSA. CDR3 coding DNA: TGTGCCAGCAGCCAAGGAGTAGCGGGAGGGGGGTCAGATACGCAGTATTTT. Translating it yields CASSQGVAGGGSDTQYF.